Listed below are T cell receptor beta chains from one sample, sequenced in a study of blood T cell repertoires in COVID-19. Some clones are missing from TCRdb's copy, which holds only in-frame ones; the method was immunoSEQ multiplex PCR. Found here are 250,000 to 350,000 clones, over 75% of them singletons; the top ten hold 3.5% to 4.5%. Sequenced input: PBMCs or T cells enriched from blood (not recorded which). These receptors all stem from a woman under 40 who had recovered from COVID-19. CDR3s leave out the opening cysteine and the closing phenylalanine or tryptophan. Each record gives: V gene, CDR3 protein.

>TRBV28
ASRVAGDQNYGYT
>TRBV4-1
ASSQEWKTSGIYNEQF
>TRBV2
ASSADRGETYEQY
>TRBV27
ASSFGPAGYGYT
>TRBV28
ASSITGYGEQF
>TRBV29-1
SVDSGQGVTEAF
>TRBV28
ASAGGYGIRAHEQY
>TRBV25-1
ASSDPATTTYEQY
>TRBV18
ASSPDYSTNEKLF
>TRBV19
ASSPQQGNQPQH
>TRBV6-5
ASSGEGGTDTQY
>TRBV7-8
ASMPGEVYNEQF
>TRBV28
ASSPRGENTEAF
>TRBV7-3
ASSSNSDRGTTGELF
>TRBV7-8
ASSSYTSNQPQH
>TRBV19
ASSMGHLNTEAF
>TRBV5-6
ASSLDGSTYYGYT
>TRBV15
ATSRDRAPGLAGGARTDTQY
>TRBV19
ASNRQGALDTEAF
>TRBV24-1
ATEEAGSAGELF
>TRBV21-1
ASSKTPDRGHQPQH
>TRBV4-2
ASSQLVKNTEAF
>TRBV11-3
ASSLMGQGADGELF
>TRBV28
ASSLPGTSGGITDTQY
>TRBV5-1
ASSPSQGVPEAF
>TRBV28
ASSLQTGLGEKLF
>TRBV19
ASSTRTRVGTDTQY
>TRBV5-4
ASSLAGGGASGYT
>TRBV29-1
SVSGANYGYT
>TRBV28
ASGWEGGYEQY
>TRBV10-3
AISEPTYRQGPSKREQY
>TRBV27
ASIGQGGQFEQY
>TRBV11-2
ASSSRTGKENEQF
>TRBV7-9
ASSLAARGYT
>TRBV10-3
AISEVMGLDTEAF
>TRBV5-4
ASSFPSGTSGSTDTQY
>TRBV18
ASSPTSGRTGELF
>TRBV11-1
ASATRVGTEAF
>TRBV29-1
SVRDNFNQPQH
>TRBV19
ASSTGQENRLDYGYT
>TRBV19
ATKLSGTDQETQY
>TRBV6-4
ASSPGTSGPNEQF
>TRBV3-1/TRBV3-2
ASSPRVGGTEAF
>TRBV4-1
ASSETSGAHTGELF
>TRBV5-1
ASSSTSGSVAGELF
>TRBV5-1
ASSLEGVNTEAF
>TRBV27
ASSLSGVYNEQF
>TRBV2
ASRRQNLNTEAF
>TRBV19
ASSGLGQGARQPQH
>TRBV9
ASSVAGTASYEQY
>TRBV14
ASSQHPGQGVGYGYT
>TRBV3-1/TRBV3-2
ASSHARTSGADYNEQF
>TRBV19
ASSMGVAGENTGELF
>TRBV27
ASSLTGSSYNEQF
>TRBV3-1/TRBV3-2
ASSQGKQGNYGYT